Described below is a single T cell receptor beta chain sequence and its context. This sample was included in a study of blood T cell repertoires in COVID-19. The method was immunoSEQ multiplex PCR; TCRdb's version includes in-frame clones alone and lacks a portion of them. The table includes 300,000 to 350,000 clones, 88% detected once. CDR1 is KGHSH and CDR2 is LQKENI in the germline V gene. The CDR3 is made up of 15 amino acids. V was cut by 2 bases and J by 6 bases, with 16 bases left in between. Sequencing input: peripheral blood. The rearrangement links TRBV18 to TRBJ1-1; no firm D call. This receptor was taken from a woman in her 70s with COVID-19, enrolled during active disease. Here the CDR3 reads CASSPWKGETAEAFF. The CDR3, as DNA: TGTGCCAGCTCACCATGGAAAGGAGAGACGGCTGAAGCTTTCTTT.